The TCR beta chain under discussion was sequenced for a study of beta chain features in type 1 diabetes. Study-level background: No patient-donor differences in age, gender, total cells or subset yield.

All of the isolated RNA was reverse transcribed, so expressed TCRB transcripts were sequenced. Profiling relied on immunoSEQ multiplex PCR, and the TCRdb table lists in-frame clones only, not all of them. The profile shows fewer than 45,000 clones, approximately 60% of them singletons. There was one heparinised blood draw per donor, averaging roughly 110 mL. This clone was seen a handful of times. The sequencing sample was made of Tregs from blood. The origin of this receptor is a woman in her twenties or thirties in good health.

The CDR3 here is CAWSFSQSSDTQYF. In DNA form, the CDR3 reads TGTGCCTGGAGTTTCAGTCAATCATCAGATACGCAGTATTTT. The genes are TRBV30 and TRBJ2-3; D gene unclear. There are 14 residues in the CDR3. V lost 2 bases and J lost 4, with 13 bases in between. Germline CDR1 GTSNPN, CDR2 SVGIG (reference sequence).